The rows below give T cell receptor beta chains drawn from one sample of a study of blood T cell repertoires in COVID-19. TCRdb's copy holds only in-frame clones and misses some; the assay was immunoSEQ multiplex PCR. The table has around 370,000 clones, roughly 90% seen once. The sequenced material came from peripheral blood. The receptor set was obtained from a man younger than 35 with active or convalescent COVID-19. Each CDR3 is given with its conserved first and last residue. The D gene is left open where the match is weak. Size is stated for part of the rows, as once, few or many counts, or as a class when the clone is expanded.

V	D	J	size	DNA	CDR3
TRBV5-1	NA	TRBJ1-6	NA	TGCGCCAGCAGCTTGTCGTACAGGGCCAATTCACCCCTCCACTTT	CASSLSYRANSPLHF
TRBV5-6	NA	TRBJ1-5	NA	TGTGCCAGCAGCTTGGCCTCTCATCAGCCCCAGCATTTT	CASSLASHQPQHF
TRBV7-3	NA	TRBJ2-1	NA	TGTGCCAGCAGCTTAGAGACAGTCCATGAGCAGTTCTTC	CASSLETVHEQFF
TRBV3-1/TRBV3-2	NA	TRBJ2-5	NA	TGTGCCAGCAGCCAACCGGGATTGAGAACCCAGTACTTC	CASSQPGLRTQYF
TRBV7-9	NA	TRBJ2-1	NA	TGTGCCAGCAGCTTAACCGGACAAGAGCAGTTCTTC	CASSLTGQEQFF
TRBV7-2	NA	TRBJ1-1	NA	TGTGCCAGCAGCTTTAGGACGGGGGGTAACACTGAAGCTTTCTTT	CASSFRTGGNTEAFF
TRBV12-3/TRBV12-4	NA	TRBJ1-1	NA	TGTGCCAGCAGCCTCGACAGATCCACTGAAGCTTTCTTT	CASSLDRSTEAFF
TRBV10-1	NA	TRBJ2-7	NA	TGCGCCAGCAGTGAGTCCGAGGTACCATTGGCTCCTTACGAGCAGTACTTC	CASSESEVPLAPYEQYF
TRBV28	NA	TRBJ1-2	NA	TGTGCCAGCAGTTTTTCCCCAGGCAGTGCCTATGGCTACACCTTC	CASSFSPGSAYGYTF
TRBV3-1/TRBV3-2	NA	TRBJ2-1	once	TGTGCCAGCAGCCCTTATTTGGACAGTTACAATGAGCAGTTCTTC	CASSPYLDSYNEQFF
TRBV12-3/TRBV12-4	NA	TRBJ1-6	NA	TGTGCCAGCAGGGGAGGGGCTAATTCACCCCTCCACTTT	CASRGGANSPLHF
TRBV15	TRBD1	TRBJ2-2	NA	TGTGCCACCAGCAGAGTGACCGACAGGGTCGGGGAGCTGTTTTTT	CATSRVTDRVGELFF
TRBV18	NA	TRBJ1-1	once	TGTGCCAGCTCACCACCATCGTTCGAAGCTTTCTTT	CASSPPSFEAFF
TRBV10-3	TRBD2	TRBJ2-2	NA	TGTGCCATCAGGCTAGCGGGGAACACCGGGGAGCTGTTTTTT	CAIRLAGNTGELFF
TRBV2	NA	TRBJ2-7	NA	TGTGCCAGCAGTGAAATCACCTACGAGCAGTACTTC	CASSEITYEQYF
TRBV27	TRBD2	TRBJ2-1	NA	TGTGCCAGCAGTTTGTCGACTAGCGGGGCCTACAATGAGCAGTTCTTC	CASSLSTSGAYNEQFF
TRBV19	NA	TRBJ2-1	NA	TGTGCCAGCAGACCCTCGGGGTCCTACAATGAGCAGTTCTTC	CASRPSGSYNEQFF
TRBV9	TRBD1	TRBJ1-6	NA	TGTGCCAGCAGCGTAGTGACCGACAGGGAACGAAATTCACCCCTCCACTTT	CASSVVTDRERNSPLHF
TRBV19	TRBD1	TRBJ2-1	once	TGTGCCAGTACATCGACAGGGGGCCCCTCTGATGAGCAGTTCTTC	CASTSTGGPSDEQFF
TRBV7-3	TRBD1	TRBJ1-6	NA	TGTGCCAGCAGTCGAGACAGGGAACGTGATGATTCACCCCTCCACTTT	CASSRDRERDDSPLHF
TRBV19	NA	TRBJ2-1	NA	TGTGCCAGTAGTGGGCAGGGGCCTGGGGATGAGCAGTTCTTC	CASSGQGPGDEQFF
TRBV4-1	NA	TRBJ2-2	NA	TGCGCCAGCAGCCAAGTCTGGGAGGACGGGGAGCTGTTTTTT	CASSQVWEDGELFF
TRBV7-6	NA	TRBJ2-7	NA	TGTGCCAGCAGCTTAGAGGCGGGACTGTCCTACGAGCAGTACTTC	CASSLEAGLSYEQYF
TRBV5-1	NA	TRBJ1-1	few	TGCGCCAGCAAATTTGGGGCGTTGAACACTGAAGCTTTCTTT	CASKFGALNTEAFF
TRBV11-2	TRBD2	TRBJ2-1	NA	TGTGCCAGCAGCAAATTCCTAGCGGGGGGGCCGGGCCACAATGAGCAGTTCTTC	CASSKFLAGGPGHNEQFF
TRBV14	TRBD2	TRBJ2-2	NA	TGTGCCAGCAGCCAAGATGCAATAGCGGGGCGGGGCACCGGGGAGCTGTTTTTT	CASSQDAIAGRGTGELFF
TRBV27	TRBD2	TRBJ2-2	NA	TGTGCCAGCAGAACGGGACTAGCGGGAGTAACTGGGGAGCTGTTTTTT	CASRTGLAGVTGELFF
TRBV3-1/TRBV3-2	TRBD2	TRBJ2-1	NA	TGTGCCAGCAGCCCCGGGACTAGCGGGACGGGGAACTACAATGAGCAGTTCTTC	CASSPGTSGTGNYNEQFF
TRBV6-2/TRBV6-3	TRBD1	TRBJ1-2	NA	TGTGCCAGCAGTTACGGGACAGGGCACGACTATGGCTACACCTTC	CASSYGTGHDYGYTF
TRBV13	TRBD1	TRBJ1-5	NA	TGTGCCAGCAGCATAAAGGGGGCTCGGCAGCCCCAGCATTTT	CASSIKGARQPQHF
TRBV6-5	NA	TRBJ2-7	NA	TGTGCCAGCAGTTATCGGGTCGGCGAGCAGTACTTC	CASSYRVGEQYF
TRBV25-1	NA	TRBJ1-1	NA	TGTGCCAGCAGTGCGGGAGACAGTGAAGCTTTCTTT	CASSAGDSEAFF
TRBV5-1	TRBD1	TRBJ1-2	NA	TGCGCCAGCAGCCGCGTATGGGATCCGGGACAGGGGATCTCTGGCTACACCTTC	CASSRVWDPGQGISGYTF
TRBV9	NA	TRBJ2-1	NA	TGTGCCAGCAGCCGGAGGGCGTCCCGGGGTGAGCAGTTCTTC	CASSRRASRGEQFF
TRBV28	TRBD1	TRBJ1-2	NA	TGTGCCAGCAGTCCCACAGGGGTTGGCTACACCTTC	CASSPTGVGYTF
TRBV7-2	TRBD1	TRBJ1-2	NA	TGTGCCAGCAGCTTAGCTCCGGGACAGGGGGGTGGCTACACCTTC	CASSLAPGQGGGYTF
TRBV27	TRBD1	TRBJ1-1	NA	TGTGCCAGCAGTTTATCGTTGGGACAGGGGGCGGCTGAAGCTTTCTTT	CASSLSLGQGAAEAFF
TRBV30	NA	TRBJ2-1	NA	TGTGCCTGGACCCTCCTGGGGGAGGCGATCTTCTACAATGAGCAGTTCTTC	CAWTLLGEAIFYNEQFF
TRBV5-6	TRBD1	TRBJ1-4	NA	TGTGCCAGCAGTACCGACAGGGGGTGGAGTAATGAAAAACTGTTTTTT	CASSTDRGWSNEKLFF
TRBV27	NA	TRBJ1-5	few	TGTGCCAGCACTCCCACGGCAGGGGTGAATCAGCCCCAGCATTTT	CASTPTAGVNQPQHF
TRBV5-1	TRBD2	TRBJ2-1	NA	TGCGCCCGCAGCTTGGCCGGGGGTGGGGGTAGCGGGATCCTCTATACCTCCTACAATGAGCAGTTCTTC	CARSLAGGGGSGILYTSYNEQFF
TRBV9	NA	TRBJ1-5	few	TGTGCCAGCAGCCTTATACTAGGGGGGCCCCAGCATTTT	CASSLILGGPQHF
TRBV2	TRBD2	TRBJ2-5	NA	TGTGCCAGCAGTACTTTGGGACTAACCGGGGAGACCCAGTACTTC	CASSTLGLTGETQYF
TRBV7-9	TRBD2	TRBJ2-3	NA	TGTGCCAGCACCGGGACTAGCGGGGGAGAAGATACGCAGTATTTT	CASTGTSGGEDTQYF